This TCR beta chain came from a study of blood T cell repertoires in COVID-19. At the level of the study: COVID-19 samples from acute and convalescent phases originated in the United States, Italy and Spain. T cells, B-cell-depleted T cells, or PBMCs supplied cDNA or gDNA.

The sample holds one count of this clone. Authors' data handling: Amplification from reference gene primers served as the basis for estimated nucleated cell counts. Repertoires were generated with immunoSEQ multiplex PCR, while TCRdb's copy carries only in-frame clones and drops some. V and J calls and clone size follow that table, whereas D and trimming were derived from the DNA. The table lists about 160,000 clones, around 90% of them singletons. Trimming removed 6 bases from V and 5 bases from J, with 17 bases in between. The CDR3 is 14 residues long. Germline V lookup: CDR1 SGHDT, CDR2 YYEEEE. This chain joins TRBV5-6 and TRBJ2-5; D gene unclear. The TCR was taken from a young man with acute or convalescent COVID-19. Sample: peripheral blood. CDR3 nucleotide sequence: TGTGCCAGCAACTATATCCGGGTGCCGGAGACCCAGTACTTC. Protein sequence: CASNYIRVPETQYF.